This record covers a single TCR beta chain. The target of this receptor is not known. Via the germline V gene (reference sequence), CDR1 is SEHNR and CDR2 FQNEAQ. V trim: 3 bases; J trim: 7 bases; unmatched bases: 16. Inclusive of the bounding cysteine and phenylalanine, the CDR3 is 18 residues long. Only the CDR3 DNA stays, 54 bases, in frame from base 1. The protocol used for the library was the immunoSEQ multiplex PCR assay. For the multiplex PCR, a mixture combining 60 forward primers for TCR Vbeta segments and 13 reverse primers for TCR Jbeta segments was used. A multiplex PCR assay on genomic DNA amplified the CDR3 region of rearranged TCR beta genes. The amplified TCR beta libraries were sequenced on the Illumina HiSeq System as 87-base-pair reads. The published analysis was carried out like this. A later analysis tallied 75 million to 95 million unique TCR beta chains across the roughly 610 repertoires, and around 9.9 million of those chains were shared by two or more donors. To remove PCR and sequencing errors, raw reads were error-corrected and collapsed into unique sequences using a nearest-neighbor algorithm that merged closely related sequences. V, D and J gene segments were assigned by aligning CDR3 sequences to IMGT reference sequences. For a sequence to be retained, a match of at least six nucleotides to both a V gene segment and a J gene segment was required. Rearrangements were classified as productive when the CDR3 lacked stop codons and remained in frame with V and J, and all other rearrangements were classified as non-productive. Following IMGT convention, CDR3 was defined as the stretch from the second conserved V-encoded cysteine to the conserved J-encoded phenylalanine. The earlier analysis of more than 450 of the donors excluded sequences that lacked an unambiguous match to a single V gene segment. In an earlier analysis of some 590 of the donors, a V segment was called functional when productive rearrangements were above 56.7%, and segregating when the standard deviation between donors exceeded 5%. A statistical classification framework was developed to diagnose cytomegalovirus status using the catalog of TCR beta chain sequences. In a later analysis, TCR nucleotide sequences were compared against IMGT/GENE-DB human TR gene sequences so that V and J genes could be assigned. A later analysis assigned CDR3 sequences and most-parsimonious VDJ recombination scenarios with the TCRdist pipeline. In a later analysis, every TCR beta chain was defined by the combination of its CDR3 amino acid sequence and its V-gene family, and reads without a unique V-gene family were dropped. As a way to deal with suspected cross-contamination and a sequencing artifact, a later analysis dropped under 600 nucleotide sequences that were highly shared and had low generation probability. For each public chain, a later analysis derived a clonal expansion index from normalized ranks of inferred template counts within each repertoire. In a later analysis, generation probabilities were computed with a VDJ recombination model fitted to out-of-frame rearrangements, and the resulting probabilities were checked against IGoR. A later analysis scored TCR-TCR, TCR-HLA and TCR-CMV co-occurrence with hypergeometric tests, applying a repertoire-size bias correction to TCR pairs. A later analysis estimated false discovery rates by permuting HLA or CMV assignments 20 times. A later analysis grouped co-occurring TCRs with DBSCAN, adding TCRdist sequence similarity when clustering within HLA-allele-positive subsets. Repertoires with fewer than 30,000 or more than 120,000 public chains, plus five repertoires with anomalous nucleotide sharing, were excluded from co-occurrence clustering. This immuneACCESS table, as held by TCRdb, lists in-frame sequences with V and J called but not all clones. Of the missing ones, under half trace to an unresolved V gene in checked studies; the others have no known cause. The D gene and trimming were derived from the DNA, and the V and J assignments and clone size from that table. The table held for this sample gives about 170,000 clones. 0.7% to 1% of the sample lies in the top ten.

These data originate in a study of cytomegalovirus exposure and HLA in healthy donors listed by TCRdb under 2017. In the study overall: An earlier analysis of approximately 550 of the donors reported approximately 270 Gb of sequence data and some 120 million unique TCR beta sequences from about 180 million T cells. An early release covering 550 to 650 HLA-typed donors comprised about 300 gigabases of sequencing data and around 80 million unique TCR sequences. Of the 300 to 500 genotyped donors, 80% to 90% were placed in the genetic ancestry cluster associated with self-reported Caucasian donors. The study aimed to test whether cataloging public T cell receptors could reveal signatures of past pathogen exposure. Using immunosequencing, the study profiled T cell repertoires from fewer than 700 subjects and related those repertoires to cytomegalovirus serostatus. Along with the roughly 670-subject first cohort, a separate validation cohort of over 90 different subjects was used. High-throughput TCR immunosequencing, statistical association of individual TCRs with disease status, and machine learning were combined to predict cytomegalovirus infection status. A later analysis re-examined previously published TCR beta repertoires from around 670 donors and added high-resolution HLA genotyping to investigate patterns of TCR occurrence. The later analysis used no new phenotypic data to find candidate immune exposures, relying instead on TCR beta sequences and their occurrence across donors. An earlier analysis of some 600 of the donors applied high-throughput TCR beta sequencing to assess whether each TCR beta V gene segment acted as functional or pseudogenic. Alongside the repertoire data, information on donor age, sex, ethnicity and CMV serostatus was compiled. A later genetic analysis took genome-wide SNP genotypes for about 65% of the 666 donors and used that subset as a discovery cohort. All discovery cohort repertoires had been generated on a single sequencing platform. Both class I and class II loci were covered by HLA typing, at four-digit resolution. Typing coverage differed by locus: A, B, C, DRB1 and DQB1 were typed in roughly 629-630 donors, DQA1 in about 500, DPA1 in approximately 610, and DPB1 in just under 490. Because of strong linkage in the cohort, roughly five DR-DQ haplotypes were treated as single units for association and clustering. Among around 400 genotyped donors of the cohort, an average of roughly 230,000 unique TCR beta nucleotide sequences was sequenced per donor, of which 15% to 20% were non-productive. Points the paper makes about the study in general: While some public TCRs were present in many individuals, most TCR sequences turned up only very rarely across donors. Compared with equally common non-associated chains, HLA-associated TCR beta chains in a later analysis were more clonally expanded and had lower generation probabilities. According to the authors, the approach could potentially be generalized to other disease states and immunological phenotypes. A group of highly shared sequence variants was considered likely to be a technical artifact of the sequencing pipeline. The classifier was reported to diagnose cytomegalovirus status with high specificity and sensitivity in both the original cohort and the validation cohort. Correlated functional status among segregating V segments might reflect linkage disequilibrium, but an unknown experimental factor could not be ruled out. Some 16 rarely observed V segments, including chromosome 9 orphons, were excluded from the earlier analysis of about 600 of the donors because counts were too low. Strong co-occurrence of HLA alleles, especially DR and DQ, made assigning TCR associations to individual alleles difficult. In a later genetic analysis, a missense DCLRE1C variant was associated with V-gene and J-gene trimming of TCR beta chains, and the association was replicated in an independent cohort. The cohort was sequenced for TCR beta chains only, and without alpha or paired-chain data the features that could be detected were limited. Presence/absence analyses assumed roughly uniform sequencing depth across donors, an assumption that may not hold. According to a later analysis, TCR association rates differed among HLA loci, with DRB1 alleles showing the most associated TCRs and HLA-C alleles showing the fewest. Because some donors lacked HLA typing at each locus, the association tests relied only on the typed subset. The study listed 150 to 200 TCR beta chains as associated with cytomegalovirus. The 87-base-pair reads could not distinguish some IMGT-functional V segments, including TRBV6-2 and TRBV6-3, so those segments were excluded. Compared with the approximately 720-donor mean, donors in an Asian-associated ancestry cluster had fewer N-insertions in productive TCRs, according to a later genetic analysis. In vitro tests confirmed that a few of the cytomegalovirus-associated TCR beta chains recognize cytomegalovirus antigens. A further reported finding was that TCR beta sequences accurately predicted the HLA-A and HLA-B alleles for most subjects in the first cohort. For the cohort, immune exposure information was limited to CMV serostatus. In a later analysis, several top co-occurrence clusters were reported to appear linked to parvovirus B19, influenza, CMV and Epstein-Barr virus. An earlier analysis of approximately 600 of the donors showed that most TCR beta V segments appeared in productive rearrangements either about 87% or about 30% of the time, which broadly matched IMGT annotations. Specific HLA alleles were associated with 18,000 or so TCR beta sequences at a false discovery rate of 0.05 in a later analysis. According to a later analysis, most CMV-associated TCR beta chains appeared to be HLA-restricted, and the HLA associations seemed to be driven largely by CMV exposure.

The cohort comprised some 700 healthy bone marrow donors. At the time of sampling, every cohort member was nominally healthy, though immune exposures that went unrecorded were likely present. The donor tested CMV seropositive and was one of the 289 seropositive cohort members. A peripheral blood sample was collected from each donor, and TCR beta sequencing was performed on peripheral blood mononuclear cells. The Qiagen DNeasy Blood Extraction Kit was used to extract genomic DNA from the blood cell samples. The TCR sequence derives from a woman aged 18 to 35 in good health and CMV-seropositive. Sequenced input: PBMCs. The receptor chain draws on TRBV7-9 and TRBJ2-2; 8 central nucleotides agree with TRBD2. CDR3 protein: CASSLGGNGGEWGGELFF. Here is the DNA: TGTGCCAGCAGCTTGGGAGGAAACGGGGGGGAATGGGGCGGGGAGCTGTTTTTT.